The TCR beta chain described here comes from a study of blood T cell repertoires in COVID-19. In the study overall: Material from acute and convalescent COVID-19 was sourced from the United States, Italy and Spain. The cDNA or gDNA used as material had been derived from T cells, B-cell-depleted T cells, or PBMCs.

Assay used: immunoSEQ multiplex PCR; TCRdb lists only in-frame clones, some missing. The sample gives more than 350,000 clones, 87% of which show up once; 8.5% to 12% is in the top ten. Germline-derived CDR1 and CDR2 are KGHDR and SFDVKD. Deletions cut 1 base from V and 7 bases from J, with 10 bases between. The CDR3 is 14 amino acids. Patients in Seattle were enrolled during active infection, then followed longitudinally. Sequencing was performed on peripheral blood. The TCR originated in a woman aged 25-40 years with COVID-19, enrolled during active disease. The chain is built from TRBV24-1 and TRBJ1-5, with D unclear. The CDR3 is CATSDLNWQQPQHF. The CDR3 DNA follows: TGTGCCACCAGTGATTTAAATTGGCAGCAGCCCCAGCATTTT.